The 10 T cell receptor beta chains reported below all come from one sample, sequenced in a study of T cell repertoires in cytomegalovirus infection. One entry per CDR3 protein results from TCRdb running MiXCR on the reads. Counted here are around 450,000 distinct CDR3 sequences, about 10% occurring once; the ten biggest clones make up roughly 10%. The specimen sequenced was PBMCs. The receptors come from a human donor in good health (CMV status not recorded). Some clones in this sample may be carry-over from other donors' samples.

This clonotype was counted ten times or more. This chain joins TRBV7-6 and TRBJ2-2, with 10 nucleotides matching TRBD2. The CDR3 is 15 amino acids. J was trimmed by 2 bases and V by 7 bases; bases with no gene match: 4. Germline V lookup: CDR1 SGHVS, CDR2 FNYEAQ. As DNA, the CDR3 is TGTGCCAGCAAGGGACTAGCGATAAACACCGGGGAGCTGTTTTTT. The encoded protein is CASKGLAINTGELFF.

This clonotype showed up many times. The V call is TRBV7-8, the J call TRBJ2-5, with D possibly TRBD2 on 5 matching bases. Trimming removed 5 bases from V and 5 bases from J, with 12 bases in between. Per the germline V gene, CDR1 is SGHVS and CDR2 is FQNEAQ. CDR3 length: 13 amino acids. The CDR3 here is CASSIPGIETQYF. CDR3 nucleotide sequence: TGTGCCAGCAGCATCCCGGGAATCGAGACCCAGTACTTC.

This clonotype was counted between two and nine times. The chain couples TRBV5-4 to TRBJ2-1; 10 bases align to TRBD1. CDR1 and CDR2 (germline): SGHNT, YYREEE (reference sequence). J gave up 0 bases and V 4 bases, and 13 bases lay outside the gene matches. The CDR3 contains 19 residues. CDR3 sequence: CASSIIGWGTGVSYNEQFF. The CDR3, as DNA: TGTGCCAGCAGCATCATCGGTTGGGGGACAGGGGTCTCCTACAATGAGCAGTTCTTC.

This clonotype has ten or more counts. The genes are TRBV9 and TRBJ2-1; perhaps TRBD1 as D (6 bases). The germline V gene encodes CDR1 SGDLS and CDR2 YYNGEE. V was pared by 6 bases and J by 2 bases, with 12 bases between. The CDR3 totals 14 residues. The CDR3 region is CASNAGTPYNEQFF. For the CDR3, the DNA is TGTGCCAGCAACGCCGGGACACCCTACAATGAGCAGTTCTTC.

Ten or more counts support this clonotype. CDR3 coding DNA: TGTGCCAGCAGTTCCTTTCATAGCACCGGGGAGCTGTTTTTT. Translating gives CASSSFHSTGELFF. This chain uses TRBV27 with TRBJ2-2; D ambiguous. The CDR3 runs 14 residues. Germline V gene sequence: CDR1 MNHEY, CDR2 SMNVEV (reference sequence). Deletions cut 4 bases from V and 4 bases from J, with 10 bases between.

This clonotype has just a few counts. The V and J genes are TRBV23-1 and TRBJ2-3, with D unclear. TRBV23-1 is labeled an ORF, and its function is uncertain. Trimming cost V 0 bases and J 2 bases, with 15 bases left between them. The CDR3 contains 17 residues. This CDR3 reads CASSQSDEPQATDTQYF. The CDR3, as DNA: TGCGCCAGCAGTCAATCGGACGAACCCCAAGCCACAGATACGCAGTATTTT.

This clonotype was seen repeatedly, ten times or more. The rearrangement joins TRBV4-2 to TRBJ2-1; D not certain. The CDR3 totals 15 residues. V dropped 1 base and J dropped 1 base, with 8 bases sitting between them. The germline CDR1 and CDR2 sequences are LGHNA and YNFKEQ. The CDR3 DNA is TGTGCCAGCAGCCAAGGAGACCCTTCCTACAATGAGCAGTTCTTC. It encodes CASSQGDPSYNEQFF.

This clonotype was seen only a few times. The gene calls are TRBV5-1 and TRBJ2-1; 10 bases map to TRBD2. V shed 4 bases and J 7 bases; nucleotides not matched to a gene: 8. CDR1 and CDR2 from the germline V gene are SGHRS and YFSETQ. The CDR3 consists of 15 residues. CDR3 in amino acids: CASSIGASGSNEQFF. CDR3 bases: TGCGCCAGCAGCATTGGGGCTAGCGGGAGTAATGAGCAGTTCTTC.

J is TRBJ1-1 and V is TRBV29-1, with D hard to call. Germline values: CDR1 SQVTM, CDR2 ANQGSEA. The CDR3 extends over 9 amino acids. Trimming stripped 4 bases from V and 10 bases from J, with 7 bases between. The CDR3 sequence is CSVVDVAFF. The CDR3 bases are TGCAGCGTTGTCGATGTAGCTTTCTTT.

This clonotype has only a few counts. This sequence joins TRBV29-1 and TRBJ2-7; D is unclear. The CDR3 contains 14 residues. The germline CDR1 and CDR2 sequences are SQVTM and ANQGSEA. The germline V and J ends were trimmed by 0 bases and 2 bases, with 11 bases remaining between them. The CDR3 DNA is TGCAGCGTTGAAGATCGTCGGGTTCCCTACGAGCAGTACTTC. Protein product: CSVEDRRVPYEQYF.